This T cell receptor (beta chain) was documented in a study of blood T cell repertoires in COVID-19 (TCRdb year 2020). In terms of the full investigation: Samples covering the acute and convalescent phases of COVID-19 were provided by collaborators in the United States, Italy and Spain. HLA class I and class II types, where available, came from metadata supplied by the sample provider rather than from assay-based typing. A de-identified subject ID, COVID-19 status, age in years and sex were almost always included in the sample metadata. The samples were drawn from the first 160 participants of the ongoing ImmuneRACE study and from 1,254 subjects provided by 6 global collaborators. The repertoires were released in a freely available public database meant as a resource for research on the immune response to SARS-CoV-2. The material from the prospective study consisted of cDNA or gDNA derived from T cells, B-cell-depleted T cells, or PBMCs. The dataset comprised deeply sampled blood TCRbeta repertoires from subjects exposed to, actively infected with, or recovered from COVID-19.

TCRbeta CDR3 regions were amplified from genomic DNA by means of the immunoSEQ Assay, a bias-controlled multiplex PCR. Per the source publication's procedure: Nucleated cell counts per sample were estimated from amplification of reference gene primers within the assay. Sequence reads were collapsed and filtered to measure the absolute abundance of every unique TCRbeta CDR3 rearrangement. For each sample, productive Simpson clonality was calculated by taking the square root of Simpson's diversity index across productive rearrangements. TCRdb took this table from immuneACCESS and kept in-frame rearrangements with V and J called. Such tables lack part of the clones; where checked against another copy, unresolved V genes explain under half of the gap, and the rest is unexplained. V and J calls and clone size are those listed in that table; D and trimming were worked out from the DNA. This sample lists 250,000 to 350,000 clones; 88% were detected once. Jointly, the top ten make up about 11% of the sample.

Concerning this clone itself: The specificity of this receptor is unknown. Within one base of it there is no much larger clone, and no base qualities were kept.

The research as a whole found: The amount of clinical and demographic metadata varied by source and participant and was provided uncurated.

Ends trimmed: V by 5 bases, J by 2 bases; bases unmatched to a gene: 5. CDR3 length: 15 amino acids, cysteine to phenylalanine. CDR3 DNA is the only sequence kept; it has 45 bases, read in frame from the first base. The germline V gene gives CDR1 as KGHSH and CDR2 as LQKENI. One collaborating source in Seattle enrolled patients during active infection and followed them longitudinally through the course of disease. The collaborating institutions used their own protocols to collect whole blood in K2EDTA tubes. For TCRbeta analysis, collaborators shipped samples as frozen whole blood, isolated PBMCs, or DNA extracted from either of those sample types.

The sample taken for sequencing was peripheral blood. The clonotype originates from a woman in her thirties with COVID-19, enrolled during active disease. The rearrangement joined TRBV18 to TRBJ2-7; 11 central nucleotides agree with TRBD2. The bases are TGTGCCAGCTCATCACTAGCGGGGGCAACCTACGAGCAGTACTTC. Translated, it reads CASSSLAGATYEQYF.